This T cell receptor (beta chain) was captured in a study of blood T cells in healthy people across ages. Study findings and constraints: TCR beta diversity, measured per million T cells, fell in a roughly linear way with age. PBMCs that were unsorted prevented a conclusive naive versus antigen-experienced comparison.

Note on this clonotype: Its target is unknown.

The V gene's germline CDR1 is SGHVS and CDR2 FQNEAQ. Trimming cost V 5 bases and J 2 bases; bases outside gene matches: 8. The CDR3 spans 15 residues. A sample-barcoded 5' primer and a J-beta primer mix were used in a second PCR of roughly 7 to 11 cycles. TCRdb reprocessed the 5' RACE reads via MiXCR and lists one record per CDR3 protein. The table lists some 1.6 million distinct CDR3 sequences, about 35% of them singletons, with about 11% in the top ten. The sequence was collected from a woman aged 25-40 years in good health. Sequencing was done on a sample of blood. This sequence joins TRBV7-8 and TRBJ2-7; 8 bases line up with TRBD1. CDR3 amino acids: CASSPRDRSPYEQYF. The CDR3 bases are TGTGCCAGCAGCCCCCGGGACAGGAGCCCCTACGAGCAGTACTTC. Complete variable domain (other parts from reference TRBV7-8 and TRBJ2-7): GAGVSQSPRYKVAKRGQDVALRCDPISGHVSLFWYQQALGQGPEFLTYFQNEAQLDKSGLPSDRFFAERPEGSVSTLKIQRTQQEDSAVYLCASSPRDRSPYEQYFGPGTRLTVT.